This T cell receptor beta chain was recovered during a study of EBV T-cell therapy then PD-1 blockade in nasopharyngeal carcinoma. As concerns this clone: Its antigen is currently unknown.

Profiled with immunoSEQ multiplex PCR; TCRdb holds only in-frame clones, not every one. The data show roughly 17,000 clones, roughly 83% seen once. Treatment of the sample: AdE1-LMPpoly-expanded autologous EBV-specific T-cell therapy followed by anti-PD-1 nivolumab. Germline V gene data show CDR1 as SEHNR and CDR2 as FQNEAQ (reference sequence). Trimming took 0 bases from V and 6 from J, leaving 11 bases between them. The CDR3 contains 14 residues. The TCR sequence derives from a man in his forties with nasopharyngeal carcinoma. This material consisted of CD8+ T cells from blood, taken at day 0 from a patient whose treatment included autologous EBV-specific T cells and nivolumab. The chain joins TRBV7-9 to TRBJ1-2; maybe TRBD1 (6 bases). The CDR3 DNA sequence: TGTGCCAGCAGCTTAGCGGCCGGGGGCGATGGCTACACCTTC. Amino acid sequence: CASSLAAGGDGYTF.